This T cell receptor beta chain was retrieved from a study of beta chain features in type 1 diabetes. Sequencing targeted expressed TCRB transcripts, as all isolated RNA had been reverse transcribed. Clones were read by immunoSEQ multiplex PCR, and TCRdb kept only the in-frame ones, dropping some. This sample has a few hundred thousand clones, with 13% to 15% found just once. Study-wide results and caveats: The study left unresolved whether HLA type influences TCRB rearrangement. Among patients with Type 1 diabetes, TCRB CDR3s were moderately but significantly shorter in every one of the four CD4+ subsets.

The CDR3 contains 13 residues. V shed 6 bases and J shed 7 bases, with 13 bases lying between them. CDR1 and CDR2 from the germline V gene are ENHRY and SYGVKD. About this clone itself: Its specificity is not known.

This receptor was obtained from a man aged 25 to 40 with type 1 diabetes. This chain uses TRBV10-3 with TRBJ2-1; maybe TRBD2 (6 bases). Sequencing was carried out using naive CD4+ T cells from blood. The CDR3 is CAIRLGAGNEQFF. The CDR3 DNA is TGTGCCATCAGACTGGGCGCGGGGAATGAGCAGTTCTTC.